These T cell receptor beta chains were read from a single sample in a study of T-cell memory formation after mild COVID-19. MiXCR, run by TCRdb on the 5' RACE reads, gives a single entry per CDR3 protein. The sample includes 350,000 to 450,000 distinct CDR3 sequences, around 24% of them seen just once. Sequencing was performed on PBMCs or a T cell subset sorted from them (not recorded which). These receptors were collected from an adult woman who had mild COVID-19 (a few samples of this study predate the infection). Cell type and time point are not known. Each CDR3 is given with its conserved first and last residue. The D gene is left open where the match is weak. Clone size is shown for a subset of rows, as once, few, many or a class of expanded clone.

D gene,V gene,J gene,CDR3 length,clone size,CDR3 protein,CDR3 DNA
.,TRBV12-3/TRBV12-4,TRBJ1-6,14,.,CASSLRRANSPLHF,TGTGCCAGCAGCCTACGCAGGGCGAATTCACCCCTCCACTTT
TRBD2,TRBV27,TRBJ2-3,17,.,CASSPRSGHTSTDTQYF,TGTGCCAGCAGTCCCCGTAGCGGGCATACTAGCACAGATACGCAGTATTTT
TRBD1,TRBV3-1,TRBJ2-7,12,.,CASSHETGVLYF,TGTGCCAGCAGCCATGAAACAGGGGTACTGTACTTC
TRBD2,TRBV27,TRBJ2-5,15,.,CASSRSLAGTGTQYF,TGTGCCAGCAGCCGATCCTTAGCGGGAACGGGGACCCAGTACTTC
.,TRBV19,TRBJ2-1,16,few,CASSIDLIGGGNEQFF,TGTGCCAGTAGTATAGATCTGATAGGAGGGGGGAATGAGCAGTTCTTC
TRBD2,TRBV6-2/TRBV6-3,TRBJ2-1,15,few,CASSYELAGEREQFF,TGTGCCAGCAGTTACGAACTAGCGGGAGAAAGGGAGCAGTTCTTC
TRBD2,TRBV9,TRBJ2-5,17,.,CASSVDVGGGAQETQYF,TGTGCCAGCAGCGTAGATGTTGGCGGGGGAGCTCAAGAGACCCAGTACTTC
.,TRBV7-8,TRBJ2-3,12,few,CASSKELEAQYF,TGTGCCAGCAGCAAGGAACTAGAGGCGCAGTATTTT
.,TRBV21-1,TRBJ2-3,13,.,CATRRRGWDTQYF,TGTGCCACCCGCCGGCGAGGCTGGGATACGCAGTATTTT
.,TRBV5-1,TRBJ2-5,14,few,CASSLAAMGQTQYF,TGCGCCAGCAGCTTGGCGGCTATGGGGCAGACCCAGTACTTC
.,TRBV11-3,TRBJ1-2,12,many,CASGGSAYGYTF,TGTGCCAGCGGGGGCAGTGCCTATGGCTACACCTTC
TRBD1,TRBV6-1,TRBJ2-1,15,.,CASPPSTGAYNEQFF,TGTGCCAGCCCACCGTCTACAGGGGCCTACAATGAGCAGTTCTTC
.,TRBV12-3/TRBV12-4,TRBJ1-5,14,.,CASSPLPSNQPQHF,TGTGCCAGCAGCCCCCTCCCCAGCAATCAGCCCCAGCATTTT
TRBD2,TRBV9,TRBJ2-4,15,.,CASSVEAGGWNIQYF,TGTGCCAGCAGCGTAGAAGCGGGAGGATGGAACATTCAGTACTTC
.,TRBV24-1,TRBJ2-1,15,.,CATSHGLSSYNEQFF,TGTGCCACCAGTCATGGGTTAAGCTCCTACAATGAGCAGTTCTTC
.,TRBV30,TRBJ1-2,14,.,CAWSIGGDNYGYTF,TGTGCCTGGAGTATAGGGGGAGATAACTATGGCTACACCTTC
.,TRBV5-5,TRBJ2-1,14,few,CASSLSGTRNEQFF,TGTGCCAGCAGCCTCTCCGGGACAAGGAATGAGCAGTTCTTC
.,TRBV29-1,TRBJ2-1,8,few,CSVDWQFF,TGCAGCGTTGACTGGCAGTTCTTC
TRBD2,TRBV11-2,TRBJ2-1,16,few,CASSLLGTSFSNEQFF,TGTGCCAGCAGCTTACTCGGGACTAGTTTCAGCAATGAGCAGTTCTTC
TRBD1,TRBV29-1,TRBJ1-4,14,few,CSVDPGQGNEKLFF,TGCAGCGTTGACCCGGGACAGGGAAATGAAAAACTGTTTTTT
TRBD1,TRBV3-1,TRBJ1-5,16,many,CASSQGAPGGGQPQHF,TGTGCCAGCAGCCAAGGGGCCCCAGGGGGCGGTCAGCCCCAGCATTTT
TRBD2,TRBV7-8,TRBJ2-1,16,.,CASSLVAGVFYNEQFF,TGTGCCAGCAGCTTAGTAGCGGGAGTTTTCTACAATGAGCAGTTCTTC
TRBD1,TRBV12-3/TRBV12-4,TRBJ2-7,13,few,CASSDLTGTGVTF,TGTGCCAGCAGTGACCTGACCGGGACAGGCGTAACTTTC
TRBD2,TRBV20-1,TRBJ2-3,16,many,CSARDGTSGEADTQYF,TGCAGTGCTAGAGATGGGACTAGCGGGGAGGCAGATACGCAGTATTTT
.,TRBV7-9,TRBJ2-1,14,.,CASSVSRGQGEQFF,TGTGCCAGCAGTGTATCCCGGGGGCAGGGGGAGCAGTTCTTC
TRBD2,TRBV10-3,TRBJ2-1,15,.,CAISALAGVGNEQFF,TGTGCCATCAGTGCGCTAGCGGGAGTGGGCAATGAGCAGTTCTTC
.,TRBV7-3,TRBJ2-2,15,few,CASSLGLAGTGELFF,TGTGCCAGCAGCTTAGGTCTAGCAGGCACCGGGGAGCTGTTTTTT
.,TRBV15,TRBJ2-2,16,.,CATSRDRGGSVGELFF,TGTGCCACCAGCAGAGATCGAGGAGGGAGCGTCGGGGAGCTGTTTTTT
TRBD2,TRBV18,TRBJ2-1,15,many,CASSPMRGKYNEQFF,TGTGCCAGCTCACCAATGCGGGGGAAGTACAATGAGCAGTTCTTC
TRBD1,TRBV12-3/TRBV12-4,TRBJ2-1,15,.,CASSLGDRARHEQFF,TGTGCCAGCAGTTTAGGGGACAGGGCTCGTCATGAGCAGTTCTTC
TRBD2,TRBV7-9,TRBJ2-2,20,few,CASSDIKGGLAGVYDGELFF,TGTGCCAGCAGCGACATTAAAGGCGGACTAGCGGGAGTTTATGACGGGGAGCTGTTTTTT
.,TRBV7-6,TRBJ1-5,17,few,CASSAQGSAKSNQPQHF,TGTGCCAGCAGCGCCCAGGGATCCGCGAAAAGCAATCAGCCCCAGCATTTT
.,TRBV2,TRBJ1-1,13,few,CASRYYRNTEAFF,TGTGCCAGCAGATATTACAGGAACACTGAAGCTTTCTTT
TRBD2,TRBV6-5,TRBJ2-1,18,few,CASSRKWTSGLGVDEQFF,TGTGCCAGCAGTCGAAAATGGACTAGCGGACTCGGGGTGGATGAGCAGTTCTTC